These 31 T cell receptor beta chains share one sample of origin, sequenced in a study of blood T cell repertoires in COVID-19. The repertoire was sequenced with immunoSEQ multiplex PCR; TCRdb's copy has only in-frame clones and lacks some. The table includes 180,000 or so clones, about 80% detected once. Sequencing used peripheral blood. These receptors originate from a human donor with acute or convalescent COVID-19. The donor label of this sample is uncertain.

The V and J genes are TRBV6-6 and TRBJ1-1; D is uncertain. The V end was cut by 4 bases, the J end by 4 bases, with 10 bases between. Germline-derived CDR1 and CDR2 are MNHNY and SVGAGI (reference sequence). The CDR3 consists of 13 residues. The CDR3 DNA reads TGTGCCAGCAGTTTATCACCCGGCACTGAAGCTTTCTTT. Amino acids: CASSLSPGTEAFF.

This clone was seen a handful of times. The chain has TRBV27 and TRBJ1-4; no reliable D call. V lost 5 bases and J 8 bases, leaving 12 bases between the germline ends. This CDR3 comprises 13 residues. Germline V CDR1 and CDR2: MNHEY, SMNVEV (reference sequence). The CDR3 sequence is CASSRKGGEKLFF. The CDR3 DNA is TGTGCCAGCAGTCGGAAGGGCGGGGAAAAACTGTTTTTT.

The chain combines TRBV18 with TRBJ1-3; tentatively, D is TRBD1 (5 bases). With 2 bases removed from V and 1 base from J, the gap between germline ends came to 12 bases. The CDR3 is 16 amino acids. CDR1 is KGHSH and CDR2 is LQKENI in the germline V gene. The CDR3 DNA sequence: TGTGCCAGCTCACCAGCAAGCCAGGGTTCTGGAAACACCATATATTTT. Residues: CASSPASQGSGNTIYF.

Comments on this clone: Germline and junction disagree at one end, which may indicate a read error. The chain employs TRBV28 and TRBJ2-5; 7 bases line up with TRBD1. The length of the CDR3 is 13 residues. Germline V lookup: CDR1 MDHEN, CDR2 SYDVKM. CDR3 amino acids: CASSPGDSSRDHF. The CDR3 DNA follows: TGTGCCAGCAGTCCCGGGGACAGCTCAAGAGATCACTTC.

The V and J genes are TRBV5-1 and TRBJ1-1, with 9 bases matching TRBD1. Germline V CDR1 and CDR2: SGHRS, YFSETQ. The V gene end was trimmed by 4 bases and the J gene end by 7 bases; junction bases not matched to a gene: 8. This CDR3 is 14 amino acids long. CDR3 sequence: CASSVQGAQGEAFF. The CDR3 nucleotides are TGCGCCAGCAGCGTACAGGGGGCGCAGGGTGAAGCTTTCTTT.

This clone appeared once. The chain employs TRBV4-2 and TRBJ1-3; TRBD1 might be the D (6 bases). Germline V CDR1 and CDR2: LGHNA, YNFKEQ. The CDR3 consists of 15 residues. With 4 bases removed from V and 2 bases from J, the gap between germline ends came to 12 bases. The CDR3 DNA follows: TGTGCCAGCAGCCCCTTGGGGGGGCCTGGAAACACCATATATTTT. Its protein is CASSPLGGPGNTIYF.

V and J are TRBV6-1 and TRBJ2-3, with D possibly TRBD2 on 5 matching bases. This CDR3 has 16 amino acids. Germline V CDR1 and CDR2: MNHNS, SASEGT. V was shortened by 4 bases and J by 4 bases, with 18 bases between the two germline ends. This CDR3 is CASSAVSVTSADTQYF. The CDR3 DNA is TGTGCCAGCAGTGCGGTTAGCGTAACCTCCGCAGATACGCAGTATTTT.

This chain uses TRBV6-1 with TRBJ2-4; possibly TRBD1 for D (5 bases). CDR3 length: 16 amino acids. Germline lookup yields CDR1 MNHNS and CDR2 SASEGT. Trimming took off 3 bases at V and 0 bases at J, with 12 bases between the two ends. The CDR3 is CASSDAGQLAKNIQYF. The CDR3 bases are TGTGCCAGCAGTGATGCAGGGCAACTAGCCAAAAACATTCAGTACTTC.

This clone was recorded once. In nucleotides, the CDR3 is TGTGCCAGCAGTCCCCTAGCGGGAGGGCCCGGTGAGCAGTTCTTC. Its protein product is CASSPLAGGPGEQFF. The J gene is TRBJ2-1, the V gene TRBV4-2, with 12 bases that match TRBD2. From germline, CDR1 is LGHNA and CDR2 YNFKEQ. V lost 6 bases, J lost 9 bases, and 9 bases stayed unmatched. The CDR3 is 15 residues long.

This clone turned up a few times. The rearrangement joins TRBV3-1 (or the pseudogene TRBV3-2) to TRBJ1-2, with D maybe TRBD1 (6 bases). V lost 4 bases and J lost 7, with 25 bases in between. CDR1 LGHDT and CDR2 YNNKEL come from the germline V gene (reference sequence). This CDR3 has 17 residues. CDR3 bases: TGTGCCAGCAGCCCAAACCCCCAGGGGCGCGTCGTGGGTGGCTACACCTTC. Translating gives CASSPNPQGRVVGGYTF.

This clone was observed a handful of times. The V call is TRBV30, the J call TRBJ1-5; TRBD1 matches at 9 bases. J lost 4 bases, V lost 1 base, and 5 bases had no gene match. Germline V gene sequence: CDR1 GTSNPN, CDR2 SVGIG (reference sequence). The CDR3 is made up of 15 amino acids. The chain's CDR3 is CAWSGGQGENQPQHF. CDR3 in DNA: TGTGCCTGGAGTGGGGGACAGGGCGAGAATCAGCCCCAGCATTTT. Variable domain in full (rest from reference TRBV30 and TRBJ1-5): SQTIHQWPATLVQPVGSPLSLECTVEGTSNPNLYWYRQAAGRGLQLLFYSVGIGQISSEVPQNLSASRPQDRQFILSSKKLLLSDSGFYLCAWSGGQGENQPQHFGDGTRLSIL.

The CDR3 spells CASSMGQGAAGELFF. The CDR3 region has the DNA TGTGCCAGTAGTATGGGACAGGGGGCAGCCGGGGAGCTGTTTTTT. The chain is built from TRBV19 and TRBJ2-2; 12 nucleotides line up with TRBD1. Germline CDR1 and CDR2: LNHDA and SQIVND (reference sequence). J gave up 6 bases and V 3 bases, and 2 bases lay outside the gene matches. CDR3 size: 15 residues.

J is TRBJ1-1 and V is TRBV24-1; no clear D gene. The CDR3 has 13 amino acids. With 7 bases removed from V and 4 bases from J, the gap between germline ends came to 12 bases. Per germline, CDR1 KGHDR and CDR2 SFDVKD. The CDR3 region has the DNA TGTGCCACCAGGTCAGGTTTCGGCACTGAAGCTTTCTTT. It is translated as CATRSGFGTEAFF.

This clone was detected once. The sample holds other DNA sequences that translate to the same CDR3. The genes are TRBV5-1 and TRBJ1-2; 10 bases map to TRBD1. Per germline, CDR1 SGHRS and CDR2 YFSETQ. The CDR3 is made up of 14 amino acids. The ends lost 3 bases at V and 8 bases at J; junction bases unmatched: 7. The CDR3 region has the DNA TGCGCCAGCAGCTACTCCGGGACAGGGGACGGCTACACCTTC. It encodes CASSYSGTGDGYTF.

J is TRBJ2-5 and V is TRBV4-1; TRBD1 might be the D (5 bases). The CDR3 totals 16 residues. Germline loops: CDR1 MGHRA, CDR2 YSYEKL. Trimming stripped 0 bases from V and 2 bases from J, with 13 bases between. The CDR3 nucleotides read TGCGCCAGCAGCCAAGATTTCAGGGTGCAGCAAGAGACCCAGTACTTC. Protein product: CASSQDFRVQQETQYF.

The chain couples TRBV18 to TRBJ2-2; no reliable D call. The CDR3 runs to 13 residues. Germline-derived CDR1 and CDR2 are KGHSH and LQKENI. Trimming removed 2 bases at V and 6 bases at J, with 7 bases between. CDR3 nucleotides: TGTGCCAGCTCACCAGACAATTCCGGGGAGCTGTTTTTT. Protein product: CASSPDNSGELFF.

This chain connects TRBV18 to TRBJ2-7, with 9 positions matching TRBD2. Trimming removed 6 bases from V and 7 bases from J; junction bases left unmatched: 10. Germline values: CDR1 KGHSH, CDR2 LQKENI. The CDR3 is 14 residues long. The CDR3 is CASSRDGAGGEQYF. CDR3 in DNA: TGTGCCAGCTCGAGGGACGGCGCGGGGGGGGAGCAGTACTTC.

The chain recombines TRBV29-1 with TRBJ2-1; 8 bases fit TRBD2. CDR1 and CDR2 (germline): SQVTM, ANQGSEA. CDR3 length equals 14 residues. V lost 0 bases and J lost 7; bases outside the gene matches: 5. The CDR3, as DNA: TGCAGCGTTGAAGATCCGGGGGGGTGGAATGAGCAGTTCTTC. Its protein is CSVEDPGGWNEQFF.

This rearrangement joins TRBV9 to TRBJ2-1, with 7 bases that match TRBD2. V gave up 3 bases and J gave up 9 bases; unmatched junction bases: 12. The CDR3 is made up of 15 amino acids. Germline loops: CDR1 SGDLS, CDR2 YYNGEE. Written as DNA, the CDR3 is TGTGCCAGCAGCGAGAGAGGAGGGTCGGGGGGTGAGCAGTTCTTC. Amino acids: CASSERGGSGGEQFF.

The chain links TRBV6-6 to TRBJ2-1, with 10 bases fitting TRBD1. CDR3 length equals 15 residues. CDR1 and CDR2 (germline): MNHNY, SVGAGI (reference sequence). After removal of 9 bases from V and 7 bases from J, the junction contained 12 bases not matched to a gene. In DNA, the CDR3 is TGTGCCAGTACCGCCCGGGACAGGGGTAGGAATGAGCAGTTCTTC. Translating gives CASTARDRGRNEQFF.

This chain joins TRBV19 and TRBJ1-5, with D hard to call. From germline, CDR1 is LNHDA and CDR2 SQIVND (reference sequence). This CDR3 is 15 amino acids long. Trimming took off 4 bases at V and 9 bases at J, with 19 bases between the two ends. In DNA form, the CDR3 reads TGTGCCAGTAGTACCAACTCGGCGGGCCTTGGGCCCCAGCATTTT. It translates to CASSTNSAGLGPQHF.

The genes are TRBV7-3 and TRBJ1-1, with D possibly being TRBD1 (5 bases). The V end lost 4 bases, the J end lost 1 base, and 7 bases lay between the germline ends. The CDR3 totals 13 residues. CDR1 is SGHTA, CDR2 FQGTGA, per germline. The CDR3 reads CASSSQGNTEAFF. The CDR3 DNA reads TGTGCCAGCAGCTCGCAGGGGAACACTGAAGCTTTCTTT.

The chain combines TRBV3-1 (or the pseudogene TRBV3-2) with TRBJ1-4, with D tentatively TRBD1 (5 bases). Germline values: CDR1 LGHDT, CDR2 YNNKEL (reference sequence). The CDR3 sequence is 16 residues long. Trimming left V 2 bases short and J 8 bases short, with 18 bases between. The CDR3 DNA reads as TGTGCCAGCAGCCAACGCTCTCCTGGGGCGAAGGAAAAACTGTTTTTT. Its protein product is CASSQRSPGAKEKLFF.

V usage is TRBV30 and J usage is TRBJ1-2; 7 nucleotides match TRBD1. There are 11 residues in the CDR3. The germline CDR1 and CDR2 sequences are GTSNPN and SVGIG (reference sequence). V shed 8 bases, J shed 7 bases, and the junction held 7 bases outside the gene matches. The CDR3 loop reads CAGPGTVGYTF. The CDR3 bases are TGTGCCGGCCCCGGGACAGTTGGCTACACCTTC.

The rearrangement uses TRBV28 and TRBJ2-7; D not resolved. This CDR3 spans 12 amino acids. Looked up from germline, CDR1 is MDHEN and CDR2 is SYDVKM. The V end was cut by 3 bases, the J end by 3 bases, with 6 bases between. Here the CDR3 DNA reads TGTGCCAGCAGTTTTGGTAGCTACGAGCAGTACTTC. This translates into CASSFGSYEQYF.

The chain combines TRBV7-9 with TRBJ2-7; 7 nucleotides line up with TRBD1. The CDR3 length is 14 residues. V shed 5 bases, J shed 2 bases, and the junction held 6 bases outside the gene matches. CDR1 and CDR2 (germline): SEHNR, FQNEAQ (reference sequence). The CDR3 spells CASSPTGAAYEQYF. CDR3 nucleotide sequence: TGTGCCAGCAGCCCCACAGGGGCTGCCTACGAGCAGTACTTC.

This clone was picked up a small number of times. The chain joins TRBV12-5 to TRBJ1-2; D unresolved. V shed 3 bases and J shed 1 base, with 15 bases lying between them. The CDR3 sequence is 16 residues long. The germline V gene has CDR1 LGHNT and CDR2 FRNRAP. The CDR3 nucleotides read TGTGCTAGTGGTTTCAGGACTGCCTCTATTAACTATGGCTACACCTTC. It yields the protein CASGFRTASINYGYTF.

This chain joins TRBV2 and TRBJ1-6, with 8 bases lining up with TRBD1. The CDR3 is made up of 15 amino acids. The junction had 11 bases not matched to a gene; V was cut back by 7 bases and J by 9 bases. Germline V gene sequence: CDR1 SNHLY, CDR2 FYNNEI. For the CDR3, the DNA is TGTGCCAGCACCGACCTAGGACAGGGACTTTCACCCCTCCACTTT. This encodes CASTDLGQGLSPLHF.

This clone was observed a few times. The V and J genes are TRBV6-5 and TRBJ1-4; D may be TRBD1 (6 bases). V lost 6 bases, J lost 2 bases, and 13 bases lay in between. The length of the CDR3 is 15 residues. Germline values: CDR1 MNHEY, CDR2 SVGAGI. The CDR3 loop is CASSTNRATNEKLFF. The CDR3 nucleotides read TGTGCCAGCAGCACAAACAGGGCTACTAATGAAAAACTGTTTTTT.

This clone was seen more than once but under ten times. The chain employs TRBV28 and TRBJ2-1; 11 bases are shared with TRBD1. Per the germline V gene, CDR1 is MDHEN and CDR2 is SYDVKM. With V trimmed by 6 bases and J by 2 bases, 3 bases remained unmatched. The CDR3 is 15 amino acids. CDR3: CASRTGQGAYNEQFF. In nucleotides, the CDR3 is TGTGCCAGCAGAACGGGACAGGGGGCCTACAATGAGCAGTTCTTC.

The V and J genes are TRBV5-5 and TRBJ2-7, with TRBD1 identical over 9 bases. The CDR3 is made up of 13 amino acids. With 5 bases clipped from V and 5 bases from J, the junction kept 5 bases outside the gene matches. Looked up from germline, CDR1 is SGHKS and CDR2 is YYEKEE (reference sequence). CDR3 amino acids: CASRRDRADEQYF. The CDR3 DNA reads TGTGCCAGCAGGAGGGACAGGGCCGACGAGCAGTACTTC. Full variable domain (remainder filled in from reference TRBV5-5 and TRBJ2-7): DAGVTQSPTHLIKTRGQQVTLRCSPISGHKSVSWYQQVLGQGPQFIFQYYEKEERGRGNFPDRFSARQFPNYSSELNVNALLLGDSALYLCASRRDRADEQYFGPGTRLTVT.